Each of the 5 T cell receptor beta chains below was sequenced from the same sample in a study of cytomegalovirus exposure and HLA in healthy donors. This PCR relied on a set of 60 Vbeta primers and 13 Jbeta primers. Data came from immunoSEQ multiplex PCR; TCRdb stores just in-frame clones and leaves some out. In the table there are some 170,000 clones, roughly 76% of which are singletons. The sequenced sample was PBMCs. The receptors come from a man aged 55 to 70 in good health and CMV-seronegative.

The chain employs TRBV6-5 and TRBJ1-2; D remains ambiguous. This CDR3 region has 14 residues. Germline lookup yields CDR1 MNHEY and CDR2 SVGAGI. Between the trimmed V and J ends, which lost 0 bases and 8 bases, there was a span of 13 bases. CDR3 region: CASSYSIGVFGYTF. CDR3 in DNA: TGTGCCAGCAGTTACTCGATCGGGGTTTTCGGCTACACCTTC.

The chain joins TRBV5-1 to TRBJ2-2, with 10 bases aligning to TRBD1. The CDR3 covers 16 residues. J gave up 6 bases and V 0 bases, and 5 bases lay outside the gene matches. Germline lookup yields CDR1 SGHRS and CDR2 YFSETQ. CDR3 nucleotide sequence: TGCGCCAGCAGCTTGGCTTGGGGGACAGGGGCCGGGGAGCTGTTTTTT. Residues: CASSLAWGTGAGELFF. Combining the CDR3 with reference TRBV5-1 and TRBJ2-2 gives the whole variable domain KAGVTQTPRYLIKTRGQQVTLSCSPISGHRSVSWYQQTPGQGLQFLFEYFSETQRNKGNFPGRFSGRQFSNSRSEMNVSTLELGDSALYLCASSLAWGTGAGELFFGEGSRLTVL.

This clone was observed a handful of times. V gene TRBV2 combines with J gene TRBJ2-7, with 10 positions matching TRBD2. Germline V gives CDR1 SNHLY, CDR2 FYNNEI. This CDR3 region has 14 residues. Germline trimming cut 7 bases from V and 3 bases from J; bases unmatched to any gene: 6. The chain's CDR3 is CASMERGGLYEQYF. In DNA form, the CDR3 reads TGTGCCAGCATGGAGCGGGGGGGCCTCTACGAGCAGTACTTC.

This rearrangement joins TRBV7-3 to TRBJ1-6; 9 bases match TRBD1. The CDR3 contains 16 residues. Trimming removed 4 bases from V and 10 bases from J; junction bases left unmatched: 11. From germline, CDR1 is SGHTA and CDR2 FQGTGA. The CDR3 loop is CASSSYLRTGVSPLHF. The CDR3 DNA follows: TGTGCCAGCAGCTCATATCTCAGGACAGGGGTCTCACCCCTCCACTTT.

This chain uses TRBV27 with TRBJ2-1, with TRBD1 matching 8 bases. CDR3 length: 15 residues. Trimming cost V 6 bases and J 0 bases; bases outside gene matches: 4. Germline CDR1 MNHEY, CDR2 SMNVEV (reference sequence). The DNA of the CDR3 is TGTGCCAGCAGCTGGACAGGGAGCTCCTACAATGAGCAGTTCTTC. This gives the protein CASSWTGSSYNEQFF.